Each of the 10 T cell receptor beta chains below was sequenced from the same sample in a study of radiotherapy plus CTLA-4 blockade in lung cancer (dated by TCRdb to about 2018). The library was prepared using the immunoSEQ multiplex PCR assay. TCRdb retrieved this table from immuneACCESS and kept in-frame rearrangements only. Not all clones are present; in checked studies, unresolved V genes account for under half, and no reason is known for the remainder. The sample profile shows 12,000 to 15,000 clones; roughly 70% of them were found once. Of the sample, 46% is held by the ten largest clones. The sequences come from peripheral blood, collected from a patient treated with radiotherapy plus ipilimumab. All receptors derive from a human donor with non-small cell lung cancer whose response to radiotherapy plus ipilimumab could not be evaluated.

The V and J genes are TRBV19 and TRBJ1-1, with unresolved D. This CDR3 contains 13 residues. The V gene's germline CDR1 is LNHDA and CDR2 SQIVND (reference sequence). Trimming shortened V by 5 bases and J by 8 bases, and 15 bases separated the two germline ends. CDR3 sequence (DNA): TGTGCCAGTAGTCGTCCCAATCTACAGGAAGCTTTCTTT. Its protein product is CASSRPNLQEAFF.

The chain has TRBV18 and TRBJ1-6; 7 bases align to TRBD1. This CDR3 region has 16 residues. The J segment lost 8 bases and the V segment lost 3 bases, leaving 10 bases of the junction unmatched. The germline V gene encodes CDR1 KGHSH and CDR2 LQKENI. The DNA for the CDR3 is TGTGCCAGCTCACCGCGAGGGGGCGCCGTAGATTCACCCCTCCACTTT. Its protein product is CASSPRGGAVDSPLHF.

The rearrangement uses TRBV6-5 and TRBJ2-3; no clear D. The germline gives CDR1 MNHEY, CDR2 SVGAGI. The germline V and J ends were trimmed by 0 bases and 4 bases, with 11 bases remaining between them. The CDR3 loop spans 15 amino acids. CDR3 bases: TGTGCCAGCAGTTACTCGGGCCTTACAGCAGATACGCAGTATTTT. Its protein is CASSYSGLTADTQYF.

The chain has TRBV7-8 and TRBJ1-2; TRBD1 aligns across 8 bases. The CDR3 spans 18 residues. J gave up 1 base and V 3 bases, and 13 bases lay outside the gene matches. Germline V gene data show CDR1 as SGHVS and CDR2 as FQNEAQ. The CDR3 region is CASSFRRTGTGFNYGYTF. Here the CDR3 DNA reads TGTGCCAGCAGCTTCCGTCGGACAGGGACTGGATTTAACTATGGCTACACCTTC.

The rearrangement uses TRBV6-1 and TRBJ2-7; TRBD2 agrees at 8 bases. The V segment lost 5 bases and the J segment 7 bases; nucleotides outside the gene matches: 7. Germline V gives CDR1 MNHNS, CDR2 SASEGT. The CDR3 runs to 13 residues. The CDR3 region is CASSSLAGREQYV. In nucleotides, the CDR3 is TGTGCCAGCAGTTCTTTAGCGGGGCGAGAGCAGTACGTC.

The CDR3 protein is CASSLLQGKDTQYF. CDR3 nucleotides: TGTGCCAGCAGCTTGCTCCAGGGCAAAGATACGCAGTATTTT. The chain uses TRBV5-4 and TRBJ2-3, with D tentatively TRBD1 (5 bases). The CDR3 has 14 amino acids. Between the trimmed V and J ends, which lost 1 base and 5 bases, there was a span of 11 bases. Looked up from germline, CDR1 is SGHNT and CDR2 is YYREEE (reference sequence).

The gene calls are TRBV4-1 and TRBJ2-5, with D possibly TRBD1 on 5 matching bases. Trimming cost V 2 bases and J 2 bases, with 24 bases left between them. This CDR3 spans 19 amino acids. Germline V gene sequence: CDR1 MGHRA, CDR2 YSYEKL. The CDR3 region is CASSQNMGSAGLVQETQYF. The CDR3 coding sequence is TGCGCCAGCAGCCAAAATATGGGTTCTGCAGGGCTTGTACAAGAGACCCAGTACTTC.

V usage is TRBV19 and J usage is TRBJ2-7, with D perhaps TRBD1 (5 bases). The CDR3 spans 13 residues. Germline CDR1 LNHDA, CDR2 SQIVND (reference sequence). V was clipped by 5 bases and J by 4 bases, with 12 bases between them. This chain's CDR3 is CASSVGHLYEQYF. As DNA, the CDR3 is TGTGCCAGTAGTGTCGGACATTTATACGAGCAGTACTTC.

The chain is built from TRBV15 and TRBJ2-5; the D is unclear. Trimming took off 1 base at V and 5 bases at J, with 8 bases between the two ends. CDR1 and CDR2 from the germline V gene are LNHNV and YYDKDF (reference sequence). The CDR3 runs 13 residues. In DNA, the CDR3 is TGTGCCACCAGCAGAGCTTTCCTGGAGACCCAGTACTTC. Translation: CATSRAFLETQYF.

The chain links TRBV29-1 to TRBJ1-2; D not certain. Trimming removed 4 bases from V and 8 bases from J, with 17 bases in between. This CDR3 is built from 13 residues. Germline CDR1 and CDR2: SQVTM and ANQGSEA. The CDR3 protein is CSVVSGWGRGYTF. Here the CDR3 DNA reads TGCAGCGTTGTATCGGGATGGGGAAGGGGCTACACCTTC.